These T cell receptor beta chains were read from a single sample in a study of shared clonotypes between healthy human individuals. TCRdb's copy holds only in-frame clones and misses some; the assay was immunoSEQ multiplex PCR. This table has some 2,500,000 clones, around 90% appearing once. The sequencing sample was made of naive CD4+ T cells from PBMCs. The source is a young man in good health. Some clones in this sample may be carry-over from other donors' samples. Each CDR3 is given with its conserved first and last residue. The D gene is left open where the match is weak. Not all rows give a size; the values are once, few, many and, for expanded clones, a class.

clone size	V gene	D gene	J gene	CDR3 DNA	CDR3 protein
.	TRBV5-4	.	TRBJ2-1	TGTGCCAGCAGCCCACAGGGATACAATGAGCAGTTCTTC	CASSPQGYNEQFF
once	TRBV28	.	TRBJ2-4	TGTGCCAGCAGCCTAGCCGAGGGTGGGAGAGCCAAAAACATTCAGTACTTC	CASSLAEGGRAKNIQYF
.	TRBV28	.	TRBJ1-2	TGTGCCAGCAGTCGGACCCCGGGGGGCTACACCTTC	CASSRTPGGYTF
.	TRBV7-2	TRBD2	TRBJ2-1	TGTGCCAGCAGATCCGGGACTACCCCCAGGGAGCAGTTCTTC	CASRSGTTPREQFF
.	TRBV9	.	TRBJ2-3	TGTGCCAGCAGCGTAGCTACGGGAGATACGCAGTATTTT	CASSVATGDTQYF
.	TRBV19	.	TRBJ1-1	TGTGCCAGTAGGGCCGGCTTCACTGAAGCTTTCTTT	CASRAGFTEAFF
.	TRBV28	.	TRBJ2-2	TGTGCCAGCAGGGAAGGAACCGGGGAGCTGTTTTTT	CASREGTGELFF
.	TRBV6-5	TRBD2	TRBJ2-7	TGTGCCAGCAGGGGGCGGGAGGCCGGCTACGAGCAGTACTTC	CASRGREAGYEQYF
.	TRBV5-4	.	TRBJ2-1	TGTGCCAGCAGCTTGGGGGGACTACAGGGGAATGAGCAGTTCTTC	CASSLGGLQGNEQFF
.	TRBV9	.	TRBJ1-1	TGTGCCAGCAGCGTAGCCACAGGGTGGGACACTGAAGCTTTCTTT	CASSVATGWDTEAFF
.	TRBV18	TRBD2	TRBJ2-1	TGTGCCAGCTTTACCGGACTAGCGCAAAATGAGCAGTTCTTC	CASFTGLAQNEQFF